Presented here are 22 T cell receptor beta chains from one specimen sequenced in a study of graft-versus-host responses after intestinal transplantation. The data were produced by immunoSEQ multiplex PCR, yet TCRdb's version contains in-frame clones alone and is incomplete. The sample has under 100,000 clones, around 93% seen once. Antigens for these TCRs are unknown. The source material was unstimulated CD8+ T cells sorted from spleen or lymph node cells, sampled before transplant. Every receptor here comes from a human donor who was the organ donor for an intestinal transplant.

This chain links TRBV4-1 with TRBJ1-2; weak D call: TRBD1 (6 bases). V was clipped by 5 bases and J by 8 bases, with 18 bases between them. CDR1 is MGHRA, CDR2 YSYEKL, per germline. The CDR3 runs 14 residues. The CDR3 region has the DNA TGCGCCAGCAGCGATTTTTTACCGGACAGCGGCTACACCTTC. Protein: CASSDFLPDSGYTF.

This clone was seen once. J is TRBJ1-5 and V is TRBV11-2; unclear D gene. Trimming cost V 5 bases and J 1 base, with 6 bases left between them. CDR3 length: 13 amino acids. CDR1 is SGHAT and CDR2 is FQNNGV in the germline V gene. The CDR3 region is CASSPRSNQPQHF. The CDR3 DNA is TGTGCCAGCAGCCCCCGGAGCAATCAGCCCCAGCATTTT. The whole variable domain, filled in from reference TRBV11-2 and TRBJ1-5, reads EAGVAQSPRYKIIEKRQSVAFWCNPISGHATLYWYQQILGQGPKLLIQFQNNGVVDDSQLPKDRFSAERLKGVDSTLKIQPAKLEDSAVYLCASSPRSNQPQHFGDGTRLSIL.

This chain uses TRBV7-9 with TRBJ1-5; D gene ambiguous. This CDR3 comprises 14 residues. Trimming cost V 5 bases and J 1 base, with 9 bases left between them. CDR1 and CDR2 from the germline V gene are SEHNR and FQNEAQ (reference sequence). The CDR3: CASSPRGSNQPQHF. CDR3 in DNA: TGTGCCAGCAGCCCTCGGGGAAGCAATCAGCCCCAGCATTTT.

The chain couples TRBV6-5 to TRBJ2-5; unclear D gene. The end of the DNA is better explained by TRBJ2-7, so the J call may be wrong. The CDR3 loop spans 13 amino acids. The germline gives CDR1 MNHEY, CDR2 SVGAGI. The CDR3 reads CASSYSRGYEQYF. The CDR3 region has the DNA TGTGCCAGCAGTTACTCCCGAGGTTACGAGCAGTACTTC.

This chain links TRBV11-1 with TRBJ1-4; D is perhaps TRBD1 (5 bases). Germline V gene sequence: CDR1 SGHAT, CDR2 FQDESV (reference sequence). The CDR3 spans 15 residues. Trimming cost V 5 bases and J 3 bases, with 13 bases left between them. The CDR3 protein is CASSRWGDPNEKLFF. CDR3 coding DNA: TGTGCCAGCAGCCGTTGGGGGGACCCTAATGAAAAACTGTTTTTT.

The sample holds a few counts of this clone. This chain links TRBV4-3 with TRBJ1-3; 7 nucleotides align to TRBD1. Germline V CDR1 and CDR2: LGHNA, YSLEER. Trimming cost V 3 bases and J 0 bases; bases outside gene matches: 5. This CDR3 is 16 amino acids long. The CDR3: CASSQGQTSSGNTIYF. CDR3 DNA: TGCGCCAGCAGCCAGGGACAGACTAGCTCTGGAAACACCATATATTTT.

The chain couples TRBV5-4 to TRBJ2-1, with a tentative D call TRBD2 (5 bases). Trimming took 5 bases from V and 8 from J, leaving 17 bases between them. From germline, CDR1 is SGHNT and CDR2 YYREEE (reference sequence). This CDR3 spans 14 amino acids. CDR3 sequence: CASSRTSRVDEQFF. The CDR3 DNA is TGTGCCAGCAGTCGGACTTCGAGGGTCGATGAGCAGTTCTTC.

The chain carries TRBV7-9 and TRBJ1-4; 9 bases align to TRBD1. V lost 6 bases, J lost 7 bases, and 6 bases stayed unmatched. CDR1 and CDR2 (germline): SEHNR, FQNEAQ (reference sequence). This CDR3 comprises 14 residues. CDR3 coding DNA: TGTGCCAGCAGATCACAGGGGGCGCCTGAAAAACTGTTTTTT. Translating it yields CASRSQGAPEKLFF.

CDR3 region: CASSEGQGVTEAFF. CDR3 in DNA: TGTGCCAGCAGTGAAGGACAGGGAGTGACTGAAGCTTTCTTT. The chain joins TRBV6-1 to TRBJ1-1; 7 nucleotides align to TRBD1. Looked up from germline, CDR1 is MNHNS and CDR2 is SASEGT. The CDR3 contains 14 residues. The V gene end was trimmed by 1 base and the J gene end by 5 bases; junction bases not matched to a gene: 4.

This chain joins TRBV7-9 and TRBJ1-2; TRBD1 matches 7 bases. CDR1 is SEHNR and CDR2 is FQNEAQ in the germline V gene (reference sequence). The junction had 10 bases not matched to a gene; V was cut back by 4 bases and J by 5 bases. This CDR3 comprises 15 residues. The CDR3 coding sequence is TGTGCCAGCAGCTCCAGGGGGAAGGTTACATATGGCTACACCTTC. Amino acids: CASSSRGKVTYGYTF.

The V and J genes are TRBV19 and TRBJ2-1, with a weak D call TRBD2 (6 bases). The V end lost 0 bases, the J end lost 4 bases, and 10 bases lay between the germline ends. The CDR3 contains 15 residues. Germline CDR1 is LNHDA and CDR2 is SQIVND (reference sequence). CDR3 bases: TGTGCCAGTAGTATAGACCCTGGGACTTACAATGAGCAGTTCTTC. It codes for CASSIDPGTYNEQFF. Using reference TRBV19 and TRBJ2-1 for the parts outside the CDR3, the full variable domain is DGGITQSPKYLFRKEGQNVTLSCEQNLNHDAMYWYRQDPGQGLRLIYYSQIVNDFQKGDIAEGYSVSREKKESFPLTVTSAQKNPTAFYLCASSIDPGTYNEQFFGPGTRLTVL.

The J gene is TRBJ2-5, the V gene TRBV7-9, with D possibly matching TRBD2 (5 bases). The CDR3 has 14 amino acids. In germline, CDR1 is SEHNR, CDR2 FQNEAQ (reference sequence). V dropped 4 bases and J dropped 1 base, with 10 bases sitting between them. The CDR3 reads CASSSSGVQETQYF. CDR3 DNA sequence: TGTGCCAGCAGCTCCTCCGGGGTCCAAGAGACCCAGTACTTC.

This clone was picked up a small number of times. The gene calls are TRBV7-9 and TRBJ1-4; D possibly corresponds to TRBD1 (5 bases). Germline CDR1 SEHNR, CDR2 FQNEAQ (reference sequence). V was pared by 5 bases and J by 3 bases, with 10 bases between. The CDR3 is made up of 14 amino acids. For the CDR3, the DNA is TGTGCCAGCAGCGGCGGGGGTGCTAATGAAAAACTGTTTTTT. Protein sequence: CASSGGGANEKLFF.

Here the CDR3 DNA reads TGTGCCAGCAGCCGAGGATCAGACTGGGGAGGGGGCACAGATACGCAGTATTTT. This sequence encodes CASSRGSDWGGGTDTQYF. The J gene is TRBJ2-3, the V gene TRBV14; 7 bases are a match to TRBD2. This CDR3 region has 18 residues. Losses at the gene ends were 4 bases for V and 1 base for J; bases not matched to a gene: 14. Germline CDR1 and CDR2: SGHDN and FVKESK.

The V gene is TRBV6-1, the J gene TRBJ2-1; D unresolved. CDR3 length: 15 residues. V lost 4 bases and J 0 bases, leaving 10 bases between the germline ends. The germline V gene encodes CDR1 MNHNS and CDR2 SASEGT. CDR3 protein: CASSVLTSSYNEQFF. CDR3 in DNA: TGTGCCAGCAGTGTTCTTACGAGCTCCTACAATGAGCAGTTCTTC.

J is TRBJ1-1 and V is TRBV27; unclear D gene. This CDR3 comprises 14 residues. Germline CDR1 MNHEY, CDR2 SMNVEV (reference sequence). The V end lost 6 bases, the J end lost 1 base, and 12 bases lay between the germline ends. CDR3 in amino acids: CASRPNGWNTEAFF. CDR3 DNA: TGTGCCAGCAGACCTAACGGGTGGAACACTGAAGCTTTCTTT.

This chain joins TRBV4-2 and TRBJ2-5; 9 nucleotides match TRBD2. Germline V gene data show CDR1 as LGHNA and CDR2 as YNFKEQ. V shed 0 bases and J 5 bases; nucleotides not matched to a gene: 4. This CDR3 is built from 15 residues. The CDR3 loop is CASSQEAGGGETQYF. The CDR3 bases are TGTGCCAGCAGCCAAGAAGCGGGGGGCGGTGAGACCCAGTACTTC.

The chain combines TRBV7-9 with TRBJ1-5; no clear D gene. This CDR3 has 14 amino acids. Trimming left V 2 bases short and J 3 bases short, with 8 bases between. Germline CDR1 and CDR2: SEHNR and FQNEAQ (reference sequence). CDR3 in amino acids: CASSLSGVNQPQHF. Written as DNA, the CDR3 is TGTGCCAGCAGCTTATCAGGCGTCAATCAGCCCCAGCATTTT.

The J gene is TRBJ1-4, the V gene TRBV7-6; maybe TRBD1 (5 bases). The V end lost 6 bases, the J end lost 8 bases, and 13 bases lay between the germline ends. The CDR3 is 13 residues long. Germline V gives CDR1 SGHVS, CDR2 FNYEAQ. CDR3 DNA: TGTGCCAGCAGTCCGCCCCAGGGAGAAAAACTGTTTTTT. Residues: CASSPPQGEKLFF.

The chain recombines TRBV4-3 with TRBJ2-7, with unresolved D. Germline loops: CDR1 LGHNA, CDR2 YSLEER. This CDR3 is built from 13 residues. V was cut by 4 bases and J by 3 bases, with 10 bases left in between. CDR3 protein: CASSLRPGYEQYF. The CDR3 bases are TGCGCCAGCAGCCTACGTCCGGGCTACGAGCAGTACTTC.

This sequence joins TRBV6-5 and TRBJ1-2; 8 nucleotides line up with TRBD1. The germline gives CDR1 MNHEY, CDR2 SVGAGI. V trimming: 5 bases; J trimming: 0 bases; junction bases outside the gene matches: 5. The CDR3 sequence is 15 residues long. CDR3: CASSNDRGTNYGYTF. Here the CDR3 DNA reads TGTGCCAGCAGTAATGACAGGGGAACTAACTATGGCTACACCTTC.

The rearrangement joins TRBV5-5 to TRBJ2-1, with 9 bases that match TRBD1. V lost 6 bases to trimming and J lost 6 bases; unmatched junction nucleotides: 7. The germline CDR1 and CDR2 sequences are SGHKS and YYEKEE (reference sequence). The length of the CDR3 is 14 residues. The CDR3 loop is CASTKGQGTNEQFF. For the CDR3, the DNA is TGTGCCAGCACCAAGGGACAGGGTACCAATGAGCAGTTCTTC.